A selection of T cell receptor beta chains follows, all from one sample in a study of radiotherapy plus CTLA-4 blockade in lung cancer. Some clones are missing from TCRdb's copy, which holds only in-frame ones; the method was immunoSEQ multiplex PCR. The sample has tens of thousands of clones, roughly three quarters seen once; the top ten hold 8.5% to 14%. This sample comprised peripheral blood, obtained from a patient treated with radiotherapy plus ipilimumab. These receptors were obtained from a human donor with non-small cell lung cancer who had stable disease on radiotherapy plus ipilimumab. Both conserved end residues are part of each CDR3. D genes are given only for firm matches. For some rows the clone size is stated as once, few or many, or as a class when expanded; others skip it.

J,D,V,size,DNA,CDR3
TRBJ1-1,.,TRBV13,.,TGTGCCAGCAGACTTCTGACAGCCTACACTGAAGCTTTCTTT,CASRLLTAYTEAFF
TRBJ2-2,TRBD1,TRBV7-3,.,TGTGCCAGCAGCCAACTTCCATCGGGACAGGGGACGGCCGGGGAGCTGTTTTTT,CASSQLPSGQGTAGELFF
TRBJ1-6,.,TRBV5-4,.,TGTGCCAGCAGCTTGGAGCCAGCTTCATATAATTCACCCCTCCACTTT,CASSLEPASYNSPLHF
TRBJ1-2,TRBD1,TRBV28,.,TGTGCCAGCAGTTCGCCCTATAACAGGGGGGTCTACGGCTACACCTTC,CASSSPYNRGVYGYTF
TRBJ1-2,TRBD1,TRBV6-1,.,TGTGCCAGCAGTGGGGACAGCAGAAACTATGGCTACACCTTC,CASSGDSRNYGYTF
TRBJ1-4,TRBD1,TRBV5-6,.,TGTGCCAGCAGCTTGGGTGTCAGGGGGAATGAAAAACTGTTTTTT,CASSLGVRGNEKLFF
TRBJ2-1,.,TRBV5-1,once,TGCGCCAGCAGCTTGGTTGCACAACAGGCCCCGGGGTTCTTC,CASSLVAQQAPGFF
TRBJ1-5,.,TRBV6-1,once,TGTGCCAGCGAACCCGATTATCAGCCCCAGCATTTT,CASEPDYQPQHF
TRBJ1-3,.,TRBV6-5,once,TGTGCCAGCAGTGAGGTTATACGTGGAAACACCATATATTTT,CASSEVIRGNTIYF
TRBJ1-6,TRBD1,TRBV7-8,.,TGTGCCAGCAGCCGGACAGGGGGGAATTCACCCCTCCACTTT,CASSRTGGNSPLHF
TRBJ2-3,.,TRBV18,.,TGTGCCAGCCTGACAGCCCCTAGCACAGATACGCAGTATTTT,CASLTAPSTDTQYF
TRBJ1-1,.,TRBV2,.,TGTGCCAGAGTGACAGCTACTAACACTGAAGCTTTCTTT,CARVTATNTEAFF
TRBJ1-1,TRBD1,TRBV28,few,TGTGCCAGCAGGGGACAGTCAGGGGGAACTGAAGCTTTCTTT,CASRGQSGGTEAFF
TRBJ1-1,.,TRBV4-1,.,TGCGCCAGCAGCCAAAGGACAACTATGAACACTGAAGCTTTCTTT,CASSQRTTMNTEAFF
TRBJ1-5,TRBD1,TRBV27,.,TGTGCCAGCAGTTCGGATCCAGGGGGTTTAGGTCAGCCCCAGCATTTT,CASSSDPGGLGQPQHF
TRBJ2-3,TRBD1,TRBV7-2,.,TGTGCCAGCAGCCTCCGGGACAGTCGCACAGATACGCAGTATTTT,CASSLRDSRTDTQYF
TRBJ1-3,.,TRBV7-2,few,TGTGCCAGCAGCTTAATGAGCTCTGGAAACACCATATATTTT,CASSLMSSGNTIYF
TRBJ1-6,.,TRBV11-2,once,TGTGCCAGCAGCGGTCAGCGGGCAGGTTCACCCCTCCACTTT,CASSGQRAGSPLHF
TRBJ1-5,TRBD1,TRBV6-5,.,TGTGCCAGCAGCTCGGGACAGGGCAATCAGCCCCAGCATTTT,CASSSGQGNQPQHF
TRBJ1-1,TRBD1,TRBV9,once,TGTGCCAGCAGCGTAGAGGGACAGGTCCACACTGAAGCTTTCTTT,CASSVEGQVHTEAFF
TRBJ1-1,TRBD1,TRBV5-4,.,TGTGCCAGCAGCAATGGACAGGTCGGAACCTCGAACACTGAAGCTTTCTTT,CASSNGQVGTSNTEAFF
TRBJ2-2,TRBD2,TRBV19,.,TGTGCCAGTAGTATGGGTCTAGCGGGGGCCCAGAACACCGGGGAGCTGTTTTTT,CASSMGLAGAQNTGELFF
TRBJ1-2,.,TRBV9,.,TGTGCCAGCAGCGTAGGTGGACCCGCGGCCAACTATGGCTACACCTTC,CASSVGGPAANYGYTF
TRBJ1-2,.,TRBV7-8,.,TGTGCCAGCAGCTTAGTGAGGGGTGACTATGGCTACACCTTC,CASSLVRGDYGYTF
TRBJ2-1,TRBD2,TRBV7-9,.,TGTGCCAGCAGCCCGCAGTTTTTAGCGGGGGCCCCCAATGAGCAGTTCTTC,CASSPQFLAGAPNEQFF
TRBJ1-2,.,TRBV29-1,.,TGCAGCGTTGAAGGAGATGCGGCGCGCTACACCTTC,CSVEGDAARYTF
TRBJ2-3,TRBD2,TRBV9,.,TGTGCCAGCACAACAGCGGGGAGCACAGATACGCAGTATTTT,CASTTAGSTDTQYF
TRBJ2-4,.,TRBV5-1,.,TGCGCCAGCAGCTTGGAGGGGGGCAAAAACATTCAGTACTTC,CASSLEGGKNIQYF
TRBJ2-7,.,TRBV10-3,.,TGTGCCGTACGGGTTCACCCGGCCCCGGAAGACGAGCAGTACTTC,CAVRVHPAPEDEQYF